This T cell receptor (beta chain) stems from a study of blood T cell repertoires in COVID-19. About the research overall: Acute and convalescent COVID-19 samples came from the United States, Italy and Spain. From T cells, B-cell-depleted T cells, or PBMCs came the material, which was cDNA or gDNA.

In the authors' workflow: Reference gene primers were amplified, and this amplification served to estimate nucleated cell counts. Sequencing used immunoSEQ multiplex PCR; TCRdb keeps in-frame clones, though not all of them. The D gene and trimming were derived from the DNA, and the V and J assignments and clone size from that table. This sample has approximately 360,000 clones, with approximately 88% found just once. The sequenced sample was peripheral blood. This TCR derives from a middle-aged man with acute or convalescent COVID-19.

For the CDR3, the DNA is TGTGCCAGCAGTTGGAGGACAGGCGAGCAGTACTTC. Translating gives CASSWRTGEQYF. This rearrangement joins TRBV6-5 to TRBJ2-7, with 7 bases lining up with TRBD1. Losses at the gene ends were 4 bases for V and 6 bases for J; bases not matched to a gene: 3. The CDR3 extends over 12 amino acids. Per the germline V gene, CDR1 is MNHEY and CDR2 is SVGAGI.